The present TCR beta chain was sequenced within a study of T-cell reconstitution after alpha-beta-depleted transplantation in children. The authors prepared the TCRbeta library with unique molecular identifiers. One entry per CDR3 protein, called by TCRdb with MiXCR from the PCR reads. The sample gives fewer than 550,000 distinct CDR3 sequences, approximately 10% of which show up once; 2% to 2.5% is in the top ten. This clonotype appeared many times. Between the trimmed V and J ends, which lost 4 bases and 3 bases, there was a span of 16 bases. The CDR3 has 14 amino acids. Germline V gene data show CDR1 as SQVTM and CDR2 as ANQGSEA.

This chain joins TRBV29-1 and TRBJ2-7, with D possibly being TRBD1 or TRBD2 (6 bases each). The receptor's source is a child aged 2-15 years with inherited bone marrow failure, due to receive a stem cell transplant. The sequencing used PBMCs, collected before TCRalphabeta/CD19-depleted stem cell transplant. The CDR3 bases are TGCAGCGTTGGGGGGGCAGGGGTTAACTACGAGCAGTACTTC. It codes for CSVGGAGVNYEQYF.